One sample yielded the 24 T cell receptor beta chains listed below, sequenced in a study of blood T cells in healthy people across ages. Together with a sample-barcoded 5' primer, a J-beta primer mix was included in a second PCR lasting roughly 6 to 12 cycles. TCRdb processed the 5' RACE reads anew with MiXCR; each CDR3 protein has one entry. The profile shows about 670,000 distinct CDR3 sequences, approximately 40% of them singletons. What was sequenced was blood. The receptors were gathered from a man older than 75 in good health.

The gene calls are TRBV7-3 and TRBJ2-1; 7 bases line up with TRBD1. Trimming took 3 bases from V and 5 from J; bases not matched to a gene: 7. The CDR3 spans 15 residues. Germline V gene data show CDR1 as SGHTA and CDR2 as FQGTGA. The CDR3 DNA reads TGTGCCAGCAGCTTCGGGACAGTAAGGAACAATGAGCAGTTCTTC. It codes for CASSFGTVRNNEQFF.

The CDR3 sequence is CASSYMAGNQPQHF. The CDR3 DNA is TGTGCCAGCAGTTATATGGCCGGCAATCAGCCCCAGCATTTT. This chain connects TRBV6-2 or TRBV6-3 to TRBJ1-5; no clear D. CDR1 is MNHEY and CDR2 is SVGEGT in the germline V gene. The CDR3 length is 14 residues. Trimming pared 3 bases from V and 2 bases from J, leaving 8 bases between.

The CDR3 nucleotides read TGTGCCAGCAGCTTCCAGGGGATTTACACTGAAGCTTTCTTT. Amino acid sequence: CASSFQGIYTEAFF. The chain carries TRBV21-1 and TRBJ1-1; the DNA was not used to check the table's D call, TRBD1. TRBV21-1 is described as a pseudogene. This CDR3 comprises 14 residues.

This clonotype was observed a handful of times. This chain uses TRBV10-3 with TRBJ1-1; 8 bases are shared with TRBD1. CDR1 is ENHRY and CDR2 is SYGVKD in the germline V gene. The CDR3 spans 15 residues. Unmatched junction bases numbered 14, after V lost 4 bases and J lost 10 bases. CDR3 in DNA: TGTGCCATCAGTGCGGGTGTTGGGGCAGGGGGCGCAGCTTTCTTT. Protein sequence: CAISAGVGAGGAAFF.

The chain recombines TRBV6-5 with TRBJ1-2; 8 bases fit TRBD1. Germline loops: CDR1 MNHEY, CDR2 SVGAGI. The V gene end was trimmed by 5 bases and the J gene end by 3 bases; junction bases not matched to a gene: 11. CDR3 length equals 16 residues. CDR3 loop: CASSLWTGSGDYGYTF. As DNA, the CDR3 is TGTGCCAGCAGTCTATGGACAGGGTCGGGGGACTATGGCTACACCTTC.

The chain couples TRBV7-9 to TRBJ2-7, with 14 bases identical to TRBD2. The CDR3 runs 16 residues. V lost 6 bases, J lost 3 bases, and 7 bases stayed unmatched. Germline V gives CDR1 SEHNR, CDR2 FQNEAQ (reference sequence). The CDR3 protein is CASSSGTSGRDYEQYF. CDR3 in DNA: TGTGCCAGCAGTTCCGGGACTAGCGGGAGAGACTACGAGCAGTACTTC.

V and J are TRBV10-1 and TRBJ2-3; TRBD2 aligns across 12 bases. CDR3 size: 15 residues. CDR1 WNHNN and CDR2 SYGVQD come from the germline V gene (reference sequence). The ends lost 6 bases at V and 5 bases at J; junction bases unmatched: 6. This CDR3 reads CASSATSGGRDTQYF. CDR3 DNA: TGCGCCAGCAGCGCGACTAGCGGGGGAAGAGATACGCAGTATTTT.

Only a few counts were recorded for this clonotype. This sequence joins TRBV10-2 and TRBJ2-3; 13 bases fit TRBD2. The CDR3 totals 16 residues. V shed 2 bases and J 3 bases; nucleotides not matched to a gene: 2. Germline V gives CDR1 WSHSY, CDR2 SAAADI. The CDR3 DNA follows: TGCGCCAGCAGTGAGAGGACTAGCGGGAGAACAGATACGCAGTATTTT. As protein: CASSERTSGRTDTQYF.

The rearrangement joins TRBV6-2 or TRBV6-3 to TRBJ2-5, with 7 bases aligning to TRBD1. CDR1 and CDR2 (germline): MNHEY, SVGEGT. With 10 bases clipped from V and 0 bases from J, the junction kept 11 bases outside the gene matches. The CDR3 sequence is 15 residues long. The CDR3 DNA is TGTGCCACGCGGACCGGGACAGCGTACCAAGAGACCCAGTACTTC. This codes for CATRTGTAYQETQYF.

This clonotype was observed once. This rearrangement joins TRBV4-3 to TRBJ2-7; D perhaps matches TRBD1 (5 bases). Germline CDR1 reads LGHNA; CDR2 reads YSLEER. The CDR3 consists of 16 residues. Trimming shortened V by 1 base and J by 2 bases, and 15 bases separated the two germline ends. The CDR3 sequence: CASSQALLAGTYEQYF. In nucleotides, the CDR3 is TGCGCCAGCAGCCAAGCCCTTCTCGCAGGGACCTACGAGCAGTACTTC.

At least ten counts were recorded for this clonotype. The V gene is TRBV10-1, the J gene TRBJ2-7; TRBD1 matches 10 bases. Germline V gene sequence: CDR1 WNHNN, CDR2 SYGVQD (reference sequence). J gave up 0 bases and V 9 bases, and 17 bases lay outside the gene matches. This CDR3 spans 18 amino acids. The DNA of the CDR3 is TGCGCCAGTGTAGAAAAGAGGGACAGGGGCTGGGACTCCTACGAGCAGTACTTC. Translation gives CASVEKRDRGWDSYEQYF.

This clonotype occurred a few times. The chain couples TRBV27 to TRBJ2-5; 8 nucleotides agree with TRBD2. V lost 4 bases, J lost 6 bases, and 10 bases stayed unmatched. This CDR3 is built from 15 residues. Germline-derived CDR1 and CDR2 are MNHEY and SMNVEV (reference sequence). The CDR3 spells CASSSKGLEKQTQYF. CDR3 nucleotides: TGTGCCAGCAGTTCAAAGGGACTAGAGAAGCAGACCCAGTACTTC.

This clonotype was recorded only once. This chain connects TRBV7-6 to TRBJ2-7; 7 bases are shared with TRBD2. The length of the CDR3 is 17 residues. Germline loops: CDR1 SGHVS, CDR2 FNYEAQ. The junction had 15 bases not matched to a gene; V was cut back by 4 bases and J by 3 bases. For the CDR3, the DNA is TGTGCCAGCAGCTCACACAGCCGGGAGGTTGGGGTCTACGAGCAGTACTTC. It is translated as CASSSHSREVGVYEQYF.

This clonotype came up a few times. The chain uses TRBV5-1 and TRBJ2-2; 9 bases are shared with TRBD1. The CDR3 covers 15 residues. V dropped 4 bases and J dropped 9; count of bases not matched to a gene: 10. Germline lookup yields CDR1 SGHRS and CDR2 YFSETQ. DNA of the CDR3: TGCGCCAGCAGCAACGAAGGACAGGGGAAATGGGAGCTGTTTTTT. It yields the protein CASSNEGQGKWELFF.

This clonotype was picked up a small number of times. The V gene is TRBV5-1, the J gene TRBJ2-1, with D perhaps assigned TRBD1 or TRBD2 (5 bases each). V was shortened by 2 bases and J by 6 bases, with 18 bases between the two germline ends. CDR3 size: 16 residues. Looked up from germline, CDR1 is SGHRS and CDR2 is YFSETQ. The CDR3 spells CASSFRTNGGGNEQFF. DNA of the CDR3: TGCGCCAGCAGCTTCCGGACAAACGGTGGGGGCAATGAGCAGTTCTTC.

J is TRBJ2-6 and V is TRBV27; TRBD2 matches at 13 bases. Trimming removed 1 base from V and 2 bases from J; junction bases left unmatched: 8. The CDR3 covers 20 residues. Germline CDR1 and CDR2: MNHEY and SMNVEV (reference sequence). The CDR3 DNA is TGTGCCAGCAGTTTATTTTTGCGTGGACTAGCGGGAGCTGGGGCCAACGTCCTGACTTTC. As protein: CASSLFLRGLAGAGANVLTF.

The chain couples TRBV7-2 to TRBJ1-5; D is unresolved. The germline V gene encodes CDR1 SGHTA and CDR2 FQGNSA. CDR3 size: 14 residues. V was trimmed by 0 bases and J by 15 bases, leaving 18 bases between them. This chain's CDR3 is CASSLADGSRPVHF. For the CDR3, the DNA is TGTGCCAGCAGCTTAGCAGACGGATCGCGACCAGTGCATTTT.

The V and J genes are TRBV7-2 and TRBJ2-5; 7 positions agree with TRBD2. The J call is doubtful: the DNA matches TRBJ2-7 better. CDR3 length equals 12 residues. Looked up from germline, CDR1 is SGHTA and CDR2 is FQGNSA. CDR3 in DNA: TGTGCCAGCAGCTGGTGGGGGGGCGAGCAGTACTTC. As protein: CASSWWGGEQYF.

CDR3 region: CASSQRRVNTEAFF. The CDR3 coding sequence is TGTGCCAGCAGCCAACGGCGGGTGAACACTGAAGCTTTCTTT. This rearrangement joins TRBV3-1 to TRBJ1-1; D unclear. CDR3 length: 14 amino acids. Germline assignment: CDR1 LGHDT and CDR2 YNNKEL (reference sequence). Between the trimmed V and J ends, which lost 2 bases and 0 bases, there was a span of 7 bases.

This rearrangement joins TRBV6-2 or TRBV6-3 to TRBJ1-1; no definite D call. Trimming pared 2 bases from V and 0 bases from J, leaving 10 bases between. The CDR3 has 15 residues. Germline values: CDR1 MNHEY, CDR2 SVGEGT. CDR3: CASSYHMGMNTEAFF. The CDR3 DNA follows: TGTGCCAGCAGTTACCATATGGGCATGAACACTGAAGCTTTCTTT.

To note about this clonotype: A much more abundant neighbour one base away suggests this may be a read error. The V and J genes are TRBV11-3 and TRBJ2-3, with 8 bases matching TRBD2. The CDR3 runs to 14 residues. Germline V lookup: CDR1 SGHNT, CDR2 YENEEA. This CDR3 is CACSPGLVTDTQYF. Written as DNA, the CDR3 is TGTGCCTGCAGCCCGGGACTAGTCACAGATACGCAGTATTTT.

V usage is TRBV5-1 and J usage is TRBJ2-3; D remains ambiguous. From germline, CDR1 is SGHRS and CDR2 YFSETQ. Trimming pared 6 bases from V and 1 base from J, leaving 9 bases between. The CDR3 spans 13 residues. The CDR3 region has the DNA TGCGCCAGCATGGAGTGGGGCACAGATACGCAGTATTTT. It specifies CASMEWGTDTQYF.

The chain couples TRBV9 to TRBJ2-5; a weak D match, TRBD2 (5 bases). Trimming shortened V by 2 bases and J by 2 bases, and 7 bases separated the two germline ends. The CDR3 is made up of 13 amino acids. CDR1 SGDLS and CDR2 YYNGEE come from the germline V gene. The CDR3: CASSVRVQETQYF. The CDR3 DNA sequence: TGTGCCAGCAGCGTGAGGGTGCAAGAGACCCAGTACTTC.

V is TRBV6-5 and J is TRBJ1-5; D remains ambiguous. CDR3 size: 15 residues. Per the germline V gene, CDR1 is MNHEY and CDR2 is SVGAGI. The V end lost 0 bases, the J end lost 4 bases, and 10 bases lay between the germline ends. The CDR3 nucleotides read TGTGCCAGCAGTTACTCATCGCAGGAGAATCAGCCCCAGCATTTT. Protein product: CASSYSSQENQPQHF.